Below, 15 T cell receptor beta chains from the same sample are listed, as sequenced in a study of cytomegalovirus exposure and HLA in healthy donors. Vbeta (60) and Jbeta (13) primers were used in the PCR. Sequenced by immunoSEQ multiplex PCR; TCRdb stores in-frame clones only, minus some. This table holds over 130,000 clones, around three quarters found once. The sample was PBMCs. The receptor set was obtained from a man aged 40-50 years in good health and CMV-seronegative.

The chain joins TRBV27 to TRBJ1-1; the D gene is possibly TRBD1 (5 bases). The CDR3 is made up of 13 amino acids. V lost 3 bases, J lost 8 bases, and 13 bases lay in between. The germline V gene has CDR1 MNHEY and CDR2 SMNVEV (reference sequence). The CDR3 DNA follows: TGTGCCAGCAGTTTGATAGGGGATGGGGAAGCTTTCTTT. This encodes CASSLIGDGEAFF.

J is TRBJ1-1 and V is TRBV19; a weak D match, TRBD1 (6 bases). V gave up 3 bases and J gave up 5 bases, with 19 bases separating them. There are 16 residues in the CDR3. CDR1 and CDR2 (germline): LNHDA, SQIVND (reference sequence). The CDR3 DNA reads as TGTGCCAGTAGTATTACCCCTCAGGGGCAGAGGACTGAAGCTTTCTTT. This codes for CASSITPQGQRTEAFF.

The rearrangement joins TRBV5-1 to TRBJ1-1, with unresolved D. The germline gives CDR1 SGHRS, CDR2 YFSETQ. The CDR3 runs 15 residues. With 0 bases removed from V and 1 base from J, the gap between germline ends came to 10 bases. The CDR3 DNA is TGCGCCAGCAGCTTGGAGCCCAGGTCGAACACTGAAGCTTTCTTT. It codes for CASSLEPRSNTEAFF. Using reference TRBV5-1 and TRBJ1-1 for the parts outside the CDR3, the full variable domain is KAGVTQTPRYLIKTRGQQVTLSCSPISGHRSVSWYQQTPGQGLQFLFEYFSETQRNKGNFPGRFSGRQFSNSRSEMNVSTLELGDSALYLCASSLEPRSNTEAFFGQGTRLTVV.

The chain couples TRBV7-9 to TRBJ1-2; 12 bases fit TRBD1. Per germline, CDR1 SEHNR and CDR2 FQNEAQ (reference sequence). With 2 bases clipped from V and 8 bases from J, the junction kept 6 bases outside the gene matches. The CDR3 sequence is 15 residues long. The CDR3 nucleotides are TGTGCCAGCAGCTTAACCCGGGACAGGGGGCTCGGCTACACCTTC. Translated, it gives CASSLTRDRGLGYTF.

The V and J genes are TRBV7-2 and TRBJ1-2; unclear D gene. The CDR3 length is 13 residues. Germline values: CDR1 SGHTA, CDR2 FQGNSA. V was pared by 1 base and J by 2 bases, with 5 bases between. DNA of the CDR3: TGTGCCAGCAGCTTAGAACTGAACTATGGCTACACCTTC. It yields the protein CASSLELNYGYTF.

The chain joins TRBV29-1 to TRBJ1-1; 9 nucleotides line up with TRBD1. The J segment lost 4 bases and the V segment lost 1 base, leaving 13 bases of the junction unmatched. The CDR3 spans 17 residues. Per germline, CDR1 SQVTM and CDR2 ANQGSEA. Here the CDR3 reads CSVEAVGQGILSTEAFF. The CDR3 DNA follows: TGCAGCGTTGAAGCGGTCGGACAGGGGATTTTGAGCACTGAAGCTTTCTTT.

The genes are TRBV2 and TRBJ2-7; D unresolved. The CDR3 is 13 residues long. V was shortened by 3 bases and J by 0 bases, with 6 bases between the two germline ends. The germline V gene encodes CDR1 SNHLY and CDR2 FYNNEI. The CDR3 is CASSDLSSYEQYF. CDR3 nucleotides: TGTGCCAGCAGTGATCTCAGCTCCTACGAGCAGTACTTC.

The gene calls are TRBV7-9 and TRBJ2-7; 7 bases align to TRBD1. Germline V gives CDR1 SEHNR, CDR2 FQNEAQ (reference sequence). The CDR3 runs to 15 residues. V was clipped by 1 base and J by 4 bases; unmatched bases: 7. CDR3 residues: CASSLVAGGSYEQYF. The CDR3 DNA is TGTGCCAGCAGCTTAGTGGCAGGGGGTAGTTACGAGCAGTACTTC.

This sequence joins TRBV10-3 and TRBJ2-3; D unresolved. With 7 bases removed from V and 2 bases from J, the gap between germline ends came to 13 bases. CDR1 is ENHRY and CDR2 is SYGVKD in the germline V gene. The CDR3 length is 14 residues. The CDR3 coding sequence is TGTGCCATCATGGGCCAATCGACCACAGATACGCAGTATTTT. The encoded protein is CAIMGQSTTDTQYF.

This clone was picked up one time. For the CDR3, the DNA is TGTGCCAGCAGCCAAGAGGGGACGGTCCTCGGGGGGCAGTACTTC. Its protein product is CASSQEGTVLGGQYF. The chain couples TRBV4-2 to TRBJ2-7, with a weak D call TRBD2 (6 bases). V lost 0 bases and J lost 9, with 18 bases in between. Germline V gene lookup returns CDR1 LGHNA and CDR2 YNFKEQ. CDR3 length equals 15 residues.

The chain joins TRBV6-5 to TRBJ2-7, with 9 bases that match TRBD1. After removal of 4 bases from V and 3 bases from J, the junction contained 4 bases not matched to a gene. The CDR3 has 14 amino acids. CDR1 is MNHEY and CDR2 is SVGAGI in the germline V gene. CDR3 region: CASSSGTGLYEQYF. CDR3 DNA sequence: TGTGCCAGCAGTTCCGGGACAGGGCTCTACGAGCAGTACTTC.

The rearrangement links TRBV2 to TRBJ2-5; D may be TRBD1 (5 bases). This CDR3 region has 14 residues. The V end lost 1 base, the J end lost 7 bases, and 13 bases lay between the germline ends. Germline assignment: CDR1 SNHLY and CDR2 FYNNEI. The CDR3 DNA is TGTGCCAGCAGTGAAGGACAGCCGAAAAGGACCCAGTACTTC. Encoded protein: CASSEGQPKRTQYF.

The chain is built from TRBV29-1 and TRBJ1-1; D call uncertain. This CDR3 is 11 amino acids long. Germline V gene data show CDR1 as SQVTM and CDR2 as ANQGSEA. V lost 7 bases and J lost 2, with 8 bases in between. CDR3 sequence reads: CSGEVNTEAFF. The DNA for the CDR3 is TGCAGCGGAGAGGTAAACACTGAAGCTTTCTTT.

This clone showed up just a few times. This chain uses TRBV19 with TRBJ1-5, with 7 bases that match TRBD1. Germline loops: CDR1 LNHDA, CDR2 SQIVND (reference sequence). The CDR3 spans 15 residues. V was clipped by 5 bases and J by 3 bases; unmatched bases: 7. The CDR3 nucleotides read TGTGCCAGTAGTCCCGGGACAGCGCCCAATCAGCCCCAGCATTTT. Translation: CASSPGTAPNQPQHF.

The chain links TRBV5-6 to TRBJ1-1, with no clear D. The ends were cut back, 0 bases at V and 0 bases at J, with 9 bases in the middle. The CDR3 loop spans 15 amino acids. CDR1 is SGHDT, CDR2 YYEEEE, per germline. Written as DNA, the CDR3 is TGTGCCAGCAGCTTGGGGCCTCGAATGAACACTGAAGCTTTCTTT. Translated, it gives CASSLGPRMNTEAFF.